This TCR beta chain was sequenced in a study of OX40 agonist ivuxolimab in advanced cancers. The study's findings and limits: In the 0.1 to 3.0 mg/kg range, CD4+ and CD8+ blood T cells had expanded clonally by week 6. More expanded clones were found, on average, in CD8+ than in CD4+ T cells. In a subset of nonresponders, normalized T-cell clonal expansion was also low.

This CDR3 contains 16 residues. V was clipped by 3 bases and J by 3 bases; unmatched bases: 6. Germline V gives CDR1 MNHEY, CDR2 SMNVEV (reference sequence). To note about this clone: What it binds is unknown.

Clones were sequenced by immunoSEQ multiplex PCR, and TCRdb holds only the in-frame ones, with some missing. The sample contains about 81,000 clones, roughly 91% of which appear only once. The sample here was CD4+ or CD8+ T cells sorted from blood, taken in a trial of the OX40 agonist ivuxolimab. The genes are TRBV27 and TRBJ1-5, with 9 bases identical to TRBD1. This receptor was identified in an adult with an advanced solid tumor such as melanoma, head and neck, liver or kidney cancer. The DNA for the CDR3 is TGTGCCAGCAGTTTCGGGACAGGGCAAGTCAATCAGCCCCAGCATTTT. It encodes CASSFGTGQVNQPQHF.